The rows below give T cell receptor beta chains drawn from one sample of a study of blood T cells in healthy people across ages. TCRdb analysed the 5' RACE reads with MiXCR anew, one entry per CDR3 protein. The sample lists hundreds of thousands of distinct CDR3 sequences; over 45% were seen once. Sequenced sample: blood. The source is a woman aged 55-69 years in good health. Both conserved end residues are part of each CDR3. A D gene is named only where the DNA matches it firmly. Only some rows state a clone size, as once, few, many or a class for expanded clones.

j_call clone_size v_call d_call cdr3_aa cdr3_nt
TRBJ2-3 - TRBV7-9 TRBD2 CASSLSSGSGDTQYF TGTGCCAGCAGCTTAAGTAGCGGGAGTGGAGATACGCAGTATTTT
TRBJ2-4 - TRBV4-3 - CASSQDLGTKNIQYF TGCGCCAGCAGCCAAGATTTGGGAACCAAAAACATTCAGTACTTC
TRBJ1-2 - TRBV28 - CASSLAGRINYGYTF TGTGCCAGCAGTTTAGCGGGACGGATAAACTATGGCTACACCTTC
TRBJ1-2 - TRBV4-3 TRBD1 CASSQGGTGNGYTF TGCGCCAGCAGCCAAGGGGGGACAGGGAATGGCTACACCTTC
TRBJ2-5 many TRBV29-1 - CSVAPTAETQYF TGCAGCGTTGCACCGACAGCGGAGACCCAGTACTTC
TRBJ1-5 - TRBV7-2 TRBD1 CASSLLAMGQTHF TGTGCCAGCAGCTTATTGGCGATGGGACAGACGCATTTT
TRBJ2-3 - TRBV20-1 TRBD2 CSASRFLAGLTDTQYF TGCAGTGCTAGTAGGTTTCTAGCGGGTCTCACAGATACGCAGTATTTT
TRBJ1-2 - TRBV7-2 - CASSFMGGGNGYTF TGTGCCAGCAGCTTTATGGGGGGCGGCAATGGCTACACCTTC
TRBJ1-5 few TRBV12-3/TRBV12-4 - CASSLQEGGQPQHF TGTGCCAGCAGTTTACAGGAGGGAGGTCAGCCCCAGCATTTT
TRBJ2-1 - TRBV24-1 - CATSELQGTGYNEQFF TGTGCCACCAGTGAACTACAGGGTACTGGCTACAATGAGCAGTTCTTC
TRBJ2-1 - TRBV4-3 - CASSFWTGGLLFSGRAGSEQFF TGCGCCAGCAGCTTCTGGACAGGGGGGCTTTTGTTCAGCGGGAGGGCCGGTAGTGAGCAGTTCTTC
TRBJ1-1 few TRBV29-1 - CSVDGGGDTEAFF TGCAGCGTTGATGGCGGGGGGGACACTGAAGCTTTCTTT
TRBJ2-1 - TRBV25-1 - CASSEAGARNEQFF TGTGCCAGCAGTGAGGCGGGGGCTAGGAATGAGCAGTTCTTC
TRBJ2-3 - TRBV5-1 TRBD2 CASSLGLAGGSYTDAQYF TGCGCCAGCAGCTTGGGACTAGCGGGAGGCTCCTACACAGATGCGCAGTATTTT
TRBJ2-5 - TRBV12-3/TRBV12-4 - CASSLSGNGETQYF TGTGCCAGCAGTTTATCGGGTAACGGGGAGACCCAGTACTTC
TRBJ2-1 few TRBV14 - CASSSAVSSYNEQFF TGTGCCAGCAGTTCAGCGGTGAGCTCCTACAATGAGCAGTTCTTC
TRBJ2-7 - TRBV4-2 TRBD1 CASSPRDSSYNEQYF TGTGCCAGCAGCCCACGGGACAGCTCCTACAATGAGCAGTACTTC
TRBJ2-5 - TRBV12-5 TRBD2 CASALAGAETQYF TGTGCTAGTGCCTTAGCGGGAGCAGAGACCCAGTACTTC
TRBJ2-7 - TRBV2 - CASSESQGHSYEQYF TGTGCCAGCAGTGAGTCTCAGGGACACTCCTACGAGCAGTACTTC
TRBJ2-7 - TRBV20-1 - CSARDRVRGKSYEQYF TGCAGTGCTAGAGATCGGGTAAGGGGGAAGTCCTACGAGCAGTACTTC
TRBJ2-1 - TRBV20-1 - CSAEGMNHYEQFF TGCAGTGCTGAGGGGATGAATCATTATGAGCAGTTCTTC
TRBJ1-4 - TRBV27 - CASSRQDSNEKLFF TGTGCCAGCAGCAGACAGGACTCTAATGAAAAACTGTTTTTT
TRBJ1-2 - TRBV20-1 - CSATQTLSHGYTF TGCAGTGCTACCCAGACCCTCTCCCATGGCTACACCTTC
TRBJ2-7 few TRBV12-3/TRBV12-4 TRBD2 CASGSSGSYEQYF TGTGCCAGCGGGTCTAGCGGGAGCTACGAGCAGTACTTC
TRBJ2-7 - TRBV20-1 TRBD1 CSALRPGQGSEQYF TGCAGTGCCCTCCGCCCGGGACAGGGTTCCGAGCAGTACTTC
TRBJ2-1 - TRBV5-6 - CASAHGRVVSYNEQFF TGTGCCAGCGCACACGGGAGAGTCGTCTCCTACAATGAGCAGTTCTTC
TRBJ2-1 - TRBV9 TRBD2 CASSAGLAEHNEQFF TGTGCCAGCAGCGCGGGACTAGCGGAGCACAATGAGCAGTTCTTC
TRBJ2-5 few TRBV20-1 - CSAPREFGETQYF TGCAGTGCCCCGCGTGAATTTGGGGAGACCCAGTACTTC
TRBJ2-1 once TRBV7-2 TRBD2 CASRGTSGSGSYNEQFF TGTGCCAGCAGAGGGACTAGCGGGAGTGGCTCCTACAATGAGCAGTTCTTC
TRBJ1-1 - TRBV7-2 - CASSPGVQGSAFF TGTGCCAGCAGCCCGGGGGTACAGGGTTCAGCTTTCTTT
TRBJ2-1 - TRBV6-2/TRBV6-3 - CASSYHQARRNEQFF TGTGCCAGCAGTTACCACCAGGCTAGGCGCAATGAGCAGTTCTTC
TRBJ2-5 - TRBV7-2 TRBD2 CASSFNSLAGGGGETQYF TGTGCCAGCAGCTTTAACTCGCTAGCGGGAGGAGGCGGAGAGACCCAGTACTTC
TRBJ2-7 - TRBV28 - CASMAQLLYEQYF TGTGCCAGCATGGCCCAGCTACTTTACGAGCAGTACTTC
TRBJ2-6 few TRBV27 - CASSFTGANVLTF TGTGCCAGCAGTTTCACTGGGGCCAACGTCCTGACTTTC
TRBJ1-2 - TRBV15 - CATSRGRTVRGGYTF TGTGCCACCAGCAGAGGAAGGACGGTGAGGGGAGGCTACACCTTC
TRBJ2-5 once TRBV7-2 - CASSRKEAQYF TGTGCCAGCAGCCGAAAAGAGGCCCAGTACTTC
TRBJ2-4 many TRBV29-1 - CSAALAQNIQYF TGCAGCGCCGCTCTGGCCCAAAACATTCAGTACTTC
TRBJ2-5 - TRBV7-2 - CASSYQSGRETQYF TGTGCCAGCAGTTACCAATCGGGCCGCGAGACCCAGTACTTC
TRBJ1-4 - TRBV27 - CASASLGATNEKLFF TGTGCCAGCGCAAGTTTAGGGGCAACTAATGAAAAACTGTTTTTT
TRBJ2-3 - TRBV20-1 TRBD2 CSAGGRDDTQYF TGCAGTGCGGGCGGGAGGGACGATACGCAGTATTTT
TRBJ2-1 few TRBV20-1 - CSARRSGRSSYNEQFF TGCAGTGCTCGACGTAGCGGAAGAAGCTCCTACAATGAGCAGTTCTTC
TRBJ2-1 - TRBV9 TRBD1 CASSVGQGAYNEQFF TGTGCCAGCAGCGTTGGGCAGGGGGCCTACAATGAGCAGTTCTTC
TRBJ1-1 - TRBV12-5 - CASAPPRGEAFF TGTGCTAGTGCCCCTCCACGGGGGGAAGCTTTCTTT
TRBJ2-7 - TRBV9 TRBD2 CASSVAAGLSYEQYF TGTGCCAGCAGCGTAGCAGCGGGGCTTTCCTACGAGCAGTACTTC
TRBJ2-2 few TRBV7-2 - CASSVAPIDTGELFF TGTGCCAGTTCCGTAGCCCCTATAGACACCGGGGAGCTGTTTTTT
TRBJ2-5 many TRBV28 TRBD2 CASSLLAGEETQYF TGTGCCAGCAGCCTCCTAGCGGGAGAAGAGACCCAGTACTTC
TRBJ1-1 - TRBV25-1 - CASPPWAPGAFF TGTGCCAGCCCTCCGTGGGCGCCTGGAGCTTTCTTT
TRBJ2-5 - TRBV4-1 - CASSPGTSQETQYF TGCGCCAGCAGCCCCGGGACCTCTCAAGAGACCCAGTACTTC